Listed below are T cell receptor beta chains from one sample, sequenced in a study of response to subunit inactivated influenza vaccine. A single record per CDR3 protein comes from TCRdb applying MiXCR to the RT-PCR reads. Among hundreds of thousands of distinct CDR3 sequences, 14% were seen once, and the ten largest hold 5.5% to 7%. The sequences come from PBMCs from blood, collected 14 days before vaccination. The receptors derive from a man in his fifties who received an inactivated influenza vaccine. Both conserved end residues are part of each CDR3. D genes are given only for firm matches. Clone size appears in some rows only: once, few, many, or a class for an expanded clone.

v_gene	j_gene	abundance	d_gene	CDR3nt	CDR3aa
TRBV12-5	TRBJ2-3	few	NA	TGTGCTAGTGGTTTGTCGGGAAATACGCAGTATTTT	CASGLSGNTQYF
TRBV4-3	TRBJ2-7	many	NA	TGCGCCAGCAGCCAAGATCCGGGACCCAACTCCTACGAGCAGTACTTC	CASSQDPGPNSYEQYF
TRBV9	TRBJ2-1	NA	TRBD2	TGTGCCAGCAGCGTAGGCGGTAGGGCGGGAGGCCACAATGAGCAGTTCTTC	CASSVGGRAGGHNEQFF
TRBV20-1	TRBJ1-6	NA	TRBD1	TGCAGTGCTAGACCCAACAGGGGAAATTCACCCCTCCACTTT	CSARPNRGNSPLHF
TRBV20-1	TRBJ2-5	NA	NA	TGCAGTGCTAGAGATGCCTACAAGAGGACCCAGTACTTC	CSARDAYKRTQYF
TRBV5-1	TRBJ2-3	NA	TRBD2	TGCGCCAGCAGCCCACCCACGGGCGGGGGGGCCCCAGATACGCAGTATTTT	CASSPPTGGGAPDTQYF
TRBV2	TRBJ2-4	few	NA	TGTGCCAGCAGTCGGCAAAACATTCAGTACTTC	CASSRQNIQYF
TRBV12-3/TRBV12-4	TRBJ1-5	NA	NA	TGTGCCAGCAGTCCTCAGGAGGCCAATCAGCCCCAGCATTTT	CASSPQEANQPQHF
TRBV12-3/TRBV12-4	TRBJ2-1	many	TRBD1	TGTGCCACGACCCACGGGACAGGGGAGTTCTTC	CATTHGTGEFF
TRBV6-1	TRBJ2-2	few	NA	TGTGCCAGCAGTCCCCATCCGGGGGCGAACACCGGGGAGCTGTTTTTT	CASSPHPGANTGELFF
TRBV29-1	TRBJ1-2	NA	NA	TGCAGCGTTGGGGAGGGGCTTGCTGGCTACACCTTC	CSVGEGLAGYTF
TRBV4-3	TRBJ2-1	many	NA	TGCGCCAGCAGCCAAGAAATGGCGGGTGGAACCGAGCAGTTCTTC	CASSQEMAGGTEQFF
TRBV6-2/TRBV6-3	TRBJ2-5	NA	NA	TGTGCCAGCACCCCTCACCGGTGGCTGGAGACCCAGTACTTC	CASTPHRWLETQYF
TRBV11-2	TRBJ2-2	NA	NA	TGTGCCAGCAGCTTAGATCCCGGGAGTACCGGGGAGCTGTTTTTT	CASSLDPGSTGELFF
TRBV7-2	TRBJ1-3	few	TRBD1	TGTGCCAGCAGCTCCGCGGGACAGATCTCTGGAAACACCATATATTTT	CASSSAGQISGNTIYF
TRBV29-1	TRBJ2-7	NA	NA	TGCGGCGTTGAAGGGGGGCATTACGAGCAGTACTTC	CGVEGGHYEQYF
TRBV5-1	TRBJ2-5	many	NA	TGCGCCAGCAGCTTCCGGACTCGGGAAGAGACCCAGTACTTC	CASSFRTREETQYF
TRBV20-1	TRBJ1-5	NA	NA	TGCAGTGCTAGAGGGGGGGCTTCGGATCAGCCCCAGCATTTT	CSARGGASDQPQHF
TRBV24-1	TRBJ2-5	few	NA	TGTGCCACCAGTGATCCCACGGGACTGCAAGAGACCCAGTACTTC	CATSDPTGLQETQYF
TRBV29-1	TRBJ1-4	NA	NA	TGCAGCGTTGCCAGGGGCAAGGAAAAACTGTTTTTT	CSVARGKEKLFF
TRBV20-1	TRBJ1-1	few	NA	TGCAGTGCTAGAGATCAGGGTTTGATCACTGAAGCTTTCTTT	CSARDQGLITEAFF
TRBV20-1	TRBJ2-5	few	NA	TGCAGTGCTAGGGCCCTAAGGGTTCAGACAGAGACCCAGTACTTC	CSARALRVQTETQYF
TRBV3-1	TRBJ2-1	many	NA	TGTGCCAGCAGCCAATGGGGGAGTAGCGATGAGCAGTTCTTC	CASSQWGSSDEQFF
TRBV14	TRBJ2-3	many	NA	TGTGCCAGCAGTCCCCAGCGGCTAACAGATACGCAGTATTTT	CASSPQRLTDTQYF
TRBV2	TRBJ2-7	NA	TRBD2	TGTGCCAGCAGTGTGAGCGGGAGATACGAGCAGTACTTC	CASSVSGRYEQYF
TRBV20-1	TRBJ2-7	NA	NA	TGCAGTGCTAGAGATTGGGGGCCCGACGAGCAGTACTTC	CSARDWGPDEQYF
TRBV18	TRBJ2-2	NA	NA	TGTGCCAGCTCAGAGCGGACAGTCACGAACACCGGGGAGCTGTTTTTT	CASSERTVTNTGELFF
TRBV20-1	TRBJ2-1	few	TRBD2	TGCAGTGCGTCGACGGGACTAGCGGGAAGGGACTACAATGAGCAGTTCTTC	CSASTGLAGRDYNEQFF
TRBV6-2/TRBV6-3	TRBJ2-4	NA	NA	TGTGCCAGCCGATCTAGCGTAATAGCCAAAAACATTCAGTACTTC	CASRSSVIAKNIQYF
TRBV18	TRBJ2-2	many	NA	TGTGCCAGCTCACCACGGTTCGTCACCGGGGAGCTGTTTTTT	CASSPRFVTGELFF
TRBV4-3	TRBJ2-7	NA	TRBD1	TGCGCCAGCAGCCAACAAACAGGGGCCTACGAGCAGTACTTC	CASSQQTGAYEQYF
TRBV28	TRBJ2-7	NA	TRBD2	TGTGCCAGCAGTTTAGGGCTAGCGGGAGTCGGCTACGAGCAGTACTTC	CASSLGLAGVGYEQYF
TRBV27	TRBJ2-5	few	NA	TGTGCCAGCAGCTGGGGGCAGCAAAAAGAGACCCAGTACTTC	CASSWGQQKETQYF
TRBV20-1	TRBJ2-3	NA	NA	TGCAGTGCTTACCCAGGGAAGGGGACCACAGATACGCAGTATTTT	CSAYPGKGTTDTQYF
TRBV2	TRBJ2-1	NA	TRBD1	TGTGCCAGCAGTGAACAGGGGGATCTGTCCTACAATGAGCAGTTCTTC	CASSEQGDLSYNEQFF
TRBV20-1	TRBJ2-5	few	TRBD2	TGCAGTGCTAGGACTAGCGCGGGGCTGGAGACCCAGTACTTC	CSARTSAGLETQYF
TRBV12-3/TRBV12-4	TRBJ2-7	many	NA	TGTGCCAGCAGTCTTAAATCCCTAACCGGCGAGCAGTACTTC	CASSLKSLTGEQYF
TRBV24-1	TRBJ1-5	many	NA	TGTGCCACCAGTGACAGCGGTGGGGGAAGAGGGCCCCAGCATTTT	CATSDSGGGRGPQHF
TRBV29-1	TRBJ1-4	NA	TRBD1	TGCAGCGTGCGGGTAATGGACAGGGGCGGAAAACTGTTTTTT	CSVRVMDRGGKLFF
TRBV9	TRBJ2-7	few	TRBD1	TGTGCCAGCAGCGGGCTTGGGACAGGGTTTTACGAGCAGTACTTC	CASSGLGTGFYEQYF
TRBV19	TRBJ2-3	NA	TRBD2	TGTGCCAGTAGACCGGGACTAGCGGGTGATACGCAGTATTTT	CASRPGLAGDTQYF
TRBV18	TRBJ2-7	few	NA	TGTGCCAGCTCACCCACCGGGAGTGCCTACGAGCAGTACTTC	CASSPTGSAYEQYF
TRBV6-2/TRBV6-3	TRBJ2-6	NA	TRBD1	TGTGCCAGCAGTTCCTACGCCCGACAGGGGACTTACTCTGGGGCCAACGTCCTGACTTTC	CASSSYARQGTYSGANVLTF